These T cell receptor beta chains were read from a single sample in a study of T-cell memory formation after mild COVID-19. TCRdb processed the 5' RACE reads anew with MiXCR; each CDR3 protein has one entry. The sample carries 500,000 to 650,000 distinct CDR3 sequences, roughly 20% recorded once. The sequencing sample was made of PBMCs or a T cell subset sorted from them (not recorded which). These receptors came from an adult woman who had mild COVID-19 (a few samples of this study predate the infection). Cell type and time point are not known. Both conserved end residues are part of each CDR3. D genes are given only for firm matches. Clone size is not always given. Where it is, it says once, few, many or a class for expanded clones.

abundance	v_gene	j_gene	d_gene	CDR3aa	CDR3nt
few	TRBV29-1	TRBJ2-7	TRBD1	CSVVTGLEQYF	TGCAGCGTTGTGACAGGGCTCGAGCAGTACTTC
.	TRBV27	TRBJ2-7	.	CASRPGRPFYEQYF	TGTGCCAGCAGGCCCGGTAGACCCTTCTACGAGCAGTACTTC
many	TRBV19	TRBJ1-2	TRBD1	CASSIVSGTGDGYTF	TGTGCCAGTAGTATAGTTTCTGGGACAGGGGATGGCTACACCTTC
.	TRBV14	TRBJ2-3	.	CASSPHNEDTQYF	TGTGCCAGCAGCCCCCACAACGAAGATACGCAGTATTTT
.	TRBV15	TRBJ1-5	.	CATSRESRGSGEQPQHF	TGTGCCACCAGCAGAGAGTCCCGGGGGAGTGGGGAACAGCCCCAGCATTTT
few	TRBV12-3/TRBV12-4	TRBJ2-2	.	CASRTTTHGTFTGELFF	TGTGCCAGCAGGACCACCACTCACGGGACTTTCACCGGGGAGCTGTTTTTT
.	TRBV19	TRBJ1-1	.	CASSILFQALRSNTEAFF	TGTGCCAGTAGTATTTTGTTCCAGGCCCTACGGTCGAACACTGAAGCTTTCTTT
few	TRBV30	TRBJ1-3	TRBD1	CAWRRDRGAGNTIYF	TGTGCCTGGAGAAGAGACAGGGGTGCTGGAAACACCATATATTTT
.	TRBV11-2	TRBJ2-5	TRBD2	CASSLDGLAGRRTQYF	TGTGCCAGCAGCTTAGATGGACTAGCGGGCAGAAGGACCCAGTACTTC
few	TRBV14	TRBJ2-3	TRBD1	CASSWDSRATQYF	TGTGCCAGCAGCTGGGACAGTAGGGCTACGCAGTATTTT
.	TRBV7-3	TRBJ2-3	TRBD2	CASSLSTSGGSTDTQYF	TGTGCCAGCAGCTTATCTACTAGCGGGGGAAGCACAGATACGCAGTATTTT
.	TRBV5-1	TRBJ2-2	TRBD1	CASGQGANGELFF	TGCGCCAGCGGACAGGGGGCGAACGGGGAGCTGTTTTTT
.	TRBV12-3/TRBV12-4	TRBJ2-2	TRBD2	CASLSGGAIPGELFF	TGTGCCAGCCTTAGCGGGGGGGCGATCCCCGGGGAGCTGTTTTTT
many	TRBV7-9	TRBJ2-3	.	CASSLGMGTDTQYF	TGTGCCAGCAGCTTAGGTATGGGCACAGATACGCAGTATTTT
many	TRBV5-1	TRBJ2-1	.	CASSPQTTNNEQFF	TGCGCCAGCAGCCCCCAGACCACTAACAATGAGCAGTTCTTC
.	TRBV12-3/TRBV12-4	TRBJ2-5	.	CASSLVGVAGADRETQYF	TGTGCCAGCAGTTTAGTCGGGGTTGCGGGGGCCGACAGGGAGACCCAGTACTTC
.	TRBV6-2/TRBV6-3	TRBJ1-1	.	CASSRRREFGTEAFF	TGTGCCAGCAGCCGTAGGAGGGAATTCGGCACTGAAGCTTTCTTT
once	TRBV14	TRBJ2-7	.	CASCQVGRGNEQYF	TGTGCCAGCTGCCAAGTAGGCAGGGGTAACGAGCAGTACTTC
.	TRBV7-9	TRBJ1-2	.	CASSLGAESGYTF	TGTGCCAGCAGCTTAGGGGCGGAGTCCGGCTACACCTTC
few	TRBV24-1	TRBJ2-2	TRBD1	CATSDYDRGFAGELFF	TGTGCCACCAGTGATTATGACAGGGGTTTTGCCGGGGAGCTGTTTTTT
few	TRBV5-1	TRBJ1-2	TRBD1	CASSLAEGTGAIYGYTF	TGCGCCAGCAGCTTGGCAGAGGGGACAGGGGCGATATATGGCTACACCTTC
few	TRBV7-9	TRBJ1-1	.	CASSAPGTGNTEAFF	TGTGCCAGCAGCGCTCCCGGGACGGGCAACACTGAAGCTTTCTTT
.	TRBV4-2	TRBJ1-4	.	CASSPLGGGSEKLFF	TGTGCCAGCAGCCCCCTGGGGGGGGGGAGTGAAAAACTGTTTTTT
.	TRBV7-9	TRBJ2-4	.	CASSPRLVWDIQYF	TGTGCCAGCAGCCCCCGCCTGGTATGGGACATTCAGTACTTC
.	TRBV5-1	TRBJ1-4	TRBD1	CASSAGTGARGLNEKLFF	TGCGCCAGCAGCGCCGGGACAGGGGCACGAGGCCTTAATGAAAAACTGTTTTTT
.	TRBV5-6	TRBJ1-6	.	CASSLGETGGLDSPLHF	TGTGCCAGCAGCTTGGGGGAGACAGGTGGGCTTGATTCACCCCTCCACTTT
few	TRBV20-1	TRBJ1-2	TRBD1	CSARDREPANYGYTF	TGCAGTGCTAGGGACAGGGAGCCTGCTAACTATGGCTACACCTTC
.	TRBV12-3/TRBV12-4	TRBJ2-7	.	CASSIQQGQYF	TGTGCCAGCAGCATCCAACAGGGGCAGTACTTC
.	TRBV20-1	TRBJ2-1	TRBD1	CSARALRGTGVNEQFF	TGCAGTGCTAGAGCCCTAAGGGGGACAGGGGTCAATGAGCAGTTCTTC
.	TRBV7-2	TRBJ1-5	TRBD1	CASSLGTGVPINQPQHF	TGTGCCAGCAGCTTAGGGACAGGGGTCCCCATCAATCAGCCCCAGCATTTT
.	TRBV29-1	TRBJ2-1	TRBD2	CSVQLAGISYNEQFF	TGCAGCGTACAACTAGCGGGAATTTCCTACAATGAGCAGTTCTTC
.	TRBV25-1	TRBJ1-5	.	CASTGGGGQPQHF	TGTGCCAGCACCGGAGGGGGAGGCCAGCCCCAGCATTTT
.	TRBV25-1	TRBJ1-5	TRBD1	CASSGTGRNQPQHF	TGTGCCAGCAGTGGGACAGGGAGGAATCAGCCCCAGCATTTT
few	TRBV11-3	TRBJ2-1	.	CASSSYVGQSPDNEQFF	TGTGCCAGCAGCTCTTACGTCGGACAGAGTCCCGACAATGAGCAGTTCTTC
once	TRBV11-2	TRBJ2-7	.	CASSISAGKYEQYF	TGTGCCAGCAGCATTAGCGCGGGTAAATACGAGCAGTACTTC
.	TRBV12-3/TRBV12-4	TRBJ2-7	TRBD1	CASSQNSGTGNF	TGTGCCAGCAGTCAGAATTCCGGGACAGGGAACTTC
.	TRBV12-3/TRBV12-4	TRBJ2-7	.	CASSLPHYGGVREQYF	TGTGCCAGCAGTTTACCCCATTACGGTGGGGTTCGCGAGCAGTACTTC
few	TRBV7-3	TRBJ1-6	.	CASSPNAQGRWNRNSPLHF	TGTGCCAGCAGCCCTAATGCGCAGGGGAGGTGGAACCGGAATTCACCCCTCCACTTT
.	TRBV2	TRBJ2-3	TRBD2	CASSVAGGNTDTQYF	TGTGCCAGCAGTGTAGCGGGGGGGAACACAGATACGCAGTATTTT
.	TRBV29-1	TRBJ2-7	TRBD1	CSVTTGTANEQYF	TGCAGCGTTACGACAGGGACGGCCAACGAGCAGTACTTC
.	TRBV4-1	TRBJ2-2	TRBD2	CASSQPLGGSFTGELFF	TGCGCCAGCAGCCAACCCCTGGGGGGGTCGTTCACCGGGGAGCTGTTTTTT